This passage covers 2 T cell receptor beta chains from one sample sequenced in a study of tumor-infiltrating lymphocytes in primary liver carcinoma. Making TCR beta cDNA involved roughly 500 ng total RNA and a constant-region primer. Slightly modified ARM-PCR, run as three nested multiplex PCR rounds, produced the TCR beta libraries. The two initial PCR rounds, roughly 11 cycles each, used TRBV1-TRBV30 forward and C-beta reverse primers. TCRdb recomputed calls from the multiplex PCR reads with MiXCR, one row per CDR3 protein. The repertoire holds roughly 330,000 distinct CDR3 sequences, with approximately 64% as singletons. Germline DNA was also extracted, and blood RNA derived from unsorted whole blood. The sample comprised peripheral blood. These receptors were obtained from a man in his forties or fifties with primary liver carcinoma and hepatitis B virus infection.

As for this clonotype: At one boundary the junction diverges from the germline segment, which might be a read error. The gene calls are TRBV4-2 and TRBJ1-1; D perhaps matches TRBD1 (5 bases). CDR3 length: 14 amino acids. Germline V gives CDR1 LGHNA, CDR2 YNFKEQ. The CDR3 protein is CANSQVNSEGEAFF. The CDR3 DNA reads TGTGCCAACAGCCAAGTGAACAGCGAAGGGGAAGCCTTCTTT.

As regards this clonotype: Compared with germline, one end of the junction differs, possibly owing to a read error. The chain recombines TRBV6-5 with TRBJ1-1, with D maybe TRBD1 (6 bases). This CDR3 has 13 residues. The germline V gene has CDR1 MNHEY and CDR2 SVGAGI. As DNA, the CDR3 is TGTGCCAACAGTTACCAGGGGAACACTGAGGCTTTCTTT. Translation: CANSYQGNTEAFF.